Listed below are T cell receptor beta chains from one sample, sequenced in a study of blood T cell repertoires in COVID-19. The table came from immunoSEQ multiplex PCR; TCRdb's copy has only in-frame clones and leaves some out. The data hold 88,000 or so clones, with 86% observed a single time. What was sequenced was peripheral blood. These receptor sequences come from a man between 60 and 75 years old with acute or convalescent COVID-19. CDR3s include the opening cysteine and the closing phenylalanine or tryptophan.

>TRBV15|TRBJ2-1
CATSREAGFRVGEQFF
>TRBV19|TRBJ2-6
CASSIQGRGGANVLTF
>TRBV3-1/TRBV3-2|TRBJ1-1
CASSQEWDRANTEAFF
>TRBV19|TRBJ2-6
CASSDSRSGANVLTF
>TRBV3-1/TRBV3-2|TRBJ2-1
CASSQDSTNNEQFF
>TRBV6-5|TRBJ2-3
CASRGDNTDTQYF
>TRBV30|TRBJ1-2
CAWTMGGMTVGYGYTF
>TRBV30|TRBJ1-2
CAWSVLRQGARAYGYTF
>TRBV7-6|TRBJ2-7
CASSLAVGPSSYEQYF
>TRBV5-6|TRBJ2-7
CASSFGLAGDYEQYF
>TRBV9|TRBJ2-1
CASTPGLGADNEQFF
>TRBV5-1|TRBJ1-1
CASSQTGVRNTEAFF
>TRBV19|TRBJ2-3
CASKTRGGGVGADTQYF
>TRBV12-3/TRBV12-4|TRBJ1-2
CASRTTGMNGYTF
>TRBV5-1|TRBJ1-2
CASSELGGGDTGYTF
>TRBV6-1|TRBJ2-1
CASSATTGTSGPNEQFF
>TRBV19|TRBJ1-1
CASSSYLLNTEAFF
>TRBV9|TRBJ1-2
CASSVATGPNYGYTF
>TRBV13|TRBJ1-2
CASSLERVEGYTF
>TRBV6-2/TRBV6-3|TRBJ1-1
CASSYSKGSTEAFF
>TRBV5-6|TRBJ2-5
CASSLKVGGSQETQYF
>TRBV28|TRBJ2-3
CASSLAREPQYF
>TRBV4-1|TRBJ2-5
CASSRETGTGGQETQYF
>TRBV5-1|TRBJ2-1
CASSFPETGGSYNEQFF
>TRBV4-1|TRBJ1-1
CASSQGEQGVTEAFF